This is a list of T cell receptor beta chains from one sample in a study of blood T cells in healthy people across ages. TCRdb reanalysed the 5' RACE reads using MiXCR and keeps one entry per CDR3 protein. The repertoire holds 1.5 million to 2 million distinct CDR3 sequences, with 28% as singletons. The specimen sequenced was blood. The source of these receptors is a woman younger than 45 in good health. Both conserved end residues are part of each CDR3. The D gene is left open where the match is weak. Rows give clone size only sometimes, using once, few, many, or a class for an expanded clone.

TRBV6-5	TRBD2	few	TRBJ2-3	CASSTIAGGPQDTQYF	TGTGCCAGCAGTACCATAGCGGGAGGGCCCCAAGATACGCAGTATTTT
TRBV7-2	.	few	TRBJ2-7	CASVRGYEQYF	TGTGCCAGCGTTAGGGGTTACGAGCAGTACTTC
TRBV7-2	.	.	TRBJ1-6	CASSVAQGNNSPLHF	TGTGCCAGCAGCGTCGCCCAGGGGAACAATTCACCCCTCCACTTT
TRBV30	TRBD1	.	TRBJ2-1	CAWTPTGGPYNEQFF	TGTGCCTGGACCCCGACAGGGGGCCCCTACAATGAGCAGTTCTTC
TRBV7-9	TRBD2	.	TRBJ2-1	CASSLLDSGSNEQFF	TGTGCCAGCAGCTTATTGGATAGCGGGAGCAATGAGCAGTTCTTC
TRBV10-3	TRBD2	many	TRBJ2-7	CAISESTSGRYEQYF	TGTGCCATCAGTGAGTCGACTAGCGGGAGGTACGAGCAGTACTTC
TRBV11-3	TRBD1	many	TRBJ2-7	CASSFSRRDSSEQYF	TGTGCCAGCAGCTTTAGCCGCCGGGACAGTTCCGAGCAGTACTTC
TRBV18	.	once	TRBJ2-3	CASSPRSIVDTQYF	TGTGCCAGCTCACCCCGGTCGATAGTAGATACGCAGTATTTT
TRBV25-1	TRBD1	few	TRBJ1-1	CASSNTGGGTEAFF	TGTGCCAGCAGTAACACAGGGGGCGGCACTGAAGCTTTCTTT
TRBV18	.	.	TRBJ2-1	CASSPYRERPNEQFF	TGTGCCAGCTCACCTTACAGGGAGAGGCCCAATGAGCAGTTCTTC
TRBV12-5	.	once	TRBJ1-5	CASGLIPMGGGLDQPQHF	TGTGCTAGTGGTTTGATTCCTATGGGAGGTGGGCTCGATCAGCCCCAGCATTTT
TRBV5-4	TRBD2	.	TRBJ2-1	CASSLGLAGGIWNEQFF	TGTGCCAGCAGCTTGGGTCTAGCGGGGGGTATTTGGAATGAGCAGTTCTTC
TRBV5-5	.	.	TRBJ2-5	CASSLETWMYF	TGTGCCAGCAGCTTGGAGACGTGGATGTACTTC
TRBV6-2/TRBV6-3	TRBD1	.	TRBJ1-2	CASKQGSNYGYTF	TGTGCCAGCAAACAGGGGTCGAACTATGGCTACACCTTC
TRBV29-1	.	.	TRBJ1-1	CSVASDSLREAFF	TGCAGCGTCGCCTCCGACAGTTTAAGGGAAGCTTTCTTT
TRBV5-1	.	few	TRBJ2-1	CASSTGTNYNEQFF	TGCGCCAGCAGCACTGGGACGAACTACAATGAGCAGTTCTTC
TRBV28	.	.	TRBJ2-1	CASSLGDRFARYNEQFF	TGTGCCAGCAGTTTGGGTGACAGGTTCGCTCGCTACAATGAGCAGTTCTTC
TRBV6-5	TRBD2	.	TRBJ2-5	CASKRLAQETQYF	TGTGCCAGCAAAAGACTAGCGCAAGAGACCCAGTACTTC
TRBV20-1	.	.	TRBJ2-3	CSARDWGRSRGTQYF	TGCAGTGCTAGAGATTGGGGGCGGTCCAGGGGTACGCAGTATTTT
TRBV6-2/TRBV6-3	.	many	TRBJ1-2	CASTPGYGYTF	TGTGCCAGCACCCCAGGCTATGGCTACACCTTC
TRBV4-3	.	few	TRBJ2-1	CASSRILDGEQFF	TGCGCCAGCAGCCGTATCCTCGACGGGGAGCAGTTCTTC
TRBV9	TRBD2	few	TRBJ2-1	CASSVSGRPYNEQFF	TGTGCCAGCAGCGTTAGCGGGAGGCCCTACAATGAGCAGTTCTTC
TRBV7-8	.	.	TRBJ1-2	CAVTAGGDSYGYTF	TGTGCCGTCACGGCGGGGGGCGATTCCTATGGCTACACCTTC
TRBV7-9	TRBD2	few	TRBJ2-1	CASSPSGSSNNEQFF	TGTGCCAGCAGTCCGAGCGGGAGTTCGAACAATGAGCAGTTCTTC
TRBV19	TRBD1	few	TRBJ2-1	CASSIGGGTGFRNEQFF	TGTGCCAGTAGTATAGGTGGTGGGACAGGGTTTCGCAATGAGCAGTTCTTC
TRBV2	.	.	TRBJ2-1	CVSGNPWETQFF	TGTGTCAGCGGAAATCCTTGGGAGACCCAGTTCTTC
TRBV29-1	.	few	TRBJ2-7	CSVVVGGTYEQYF	TGCAGCGTTGTAGTAGGCGGAACCTACGAGCAGTACTTC
TRBV6-1	.	few	TRBJ2-5	CASSWGKETQYF	TGTGCCAGCAGTTGGGGGAAAGAGACCCAGTACTTC
TRBV6-5	.	many	TRBJ2-3	CASSSGQTRTDTQYF	TGTGCCAGCAGCTCCGGACAGACGAGAACAGATACGCAGTATTTT
TRBV19	TRBD1	.	TRBJ1-5	CASTPRGGLGQPQHF	TGTGCCAGTACACCGAGAGGGGGCTTGGGTCAGCCCCAGCATTTT
TRBV20-1	TRBD2	once	TRBJ2-1	CSASRPSGGNEQFF	TGCAGTGCTAGCCGGCCTAGCGGGGGCAATGAGCAGTTCTTC
TRBV27	TRBD1	.	TRBJ2-7	CASSYSGTANYEQYF	TGTGCCAGCAGTTACTCCGGGACAGCCAACTACGAGCAGTACTTC
TRBV6-1	.	few	TRBJ2-1	CASETWGNEQFF	TGTGCCAGTGAGACCTGGGGCAATGAGCAGTTCTTC
TRBV10-2	TRBD2	many	TRBJ2-1	CASSEPGTSGGLRSYNEQFF	TGCGCCAGCAGTGAACCCGGGACTAGCGGGGGGCTCCGCTCCTACAATGAGCAGTTCTTC
TRBV7-9	TRBD2	few	TRBJ2-5	CASSSPGLAVETQYF	TGTGCCAGCAGCTCGCCGGGACTAGCGGTGGAGACCCAGTACTTC
TRBV5-5	TRBD2	few	TRBJ2-7	CASSLGTSDSYEQYF	TGTGCCAGCAGCTTGGGGACTAGCGACTCCTACGAGCAGTACTTC
TRBV7-9	TRBD1	.	TRBJ2-1	CASSPTDRGGNEQFF	TGTGCCAGCAGCCCAACGGACAGGGGTGGGAATGAGCAGTTCTTC
TRBV5-1	TRBD1	many	TRBJ2-7	CASSPEGQSSYEQYF	TGCGCCAGCAGCCCCGAGGGACAGAGCTCCTACGAGCAGTACTTC
TRBV7-2	TRBD2	many	TRBJ2-7	CASSDDGTSGRWYEQYF	TGTGCCAGCAGCGACGACGGGACTAGCGGGAGGTGGTACGAGCAGTACTTC
TRBV30	.	.	TRBJ1-6	CAWGLSAGSPLHF	TGTGCCTGGGGACTCTCTGCAGGTTCACCCCTCCACTTT
TRBV29-1	TRBD2	.	TRBJ2-1	CSVPTSGVYNEQFF	TGCAGCGTGCCCACTAGCGGGGTATACAATGAGCAGTTCTTC
TRBV3-1	.	.	TRBJ2-3	CASSQGNPNEWDTQYF	TGTGCCAGCAGCCAAGGCAACCCGAACGAGTGGGATACGCAGTATTTT
TRBV7-2	TRBD1	few	TRBJ1-2	CASSLVVAGQGYGYTF	TGTGCCAGCAGCTTAGTGGTTGCGGGACAGGGATATGGCTACACCTTC
TRBV12-3/TRBV12-4	.	few	TRBJ1-4	CASSSGAARNNEKLFF	TGTGCCAGCAGTTCGGGGGCGGCACGCAATAATGAAAAACTGTTTTTT
TRBV5-1	TRBD1	many	TRBJ1-5	CASSLEPGGNQPQHF	TGCGCCAGCAGCTTGGAGCCAGGGGGAAATCAGCCCCAGCATTTT
TRBV20-1	TRBD1	many	TRBJ1-2	CSASPTGDYGYTF	TGCAGTGCCAGTCCGACAGGGGACTATGGCTACACCTTC
TRBV11-2	.	.	TRBJ2-7	CASSGPTRTYEQYF	TGTGCCAGCAGCGGACCGACCAGGACCTACGAGCAGTACTTC
TRBV4-1	.	.	TRBJ1-1	CASSQGGGAVFTEAFF	TGCGCCAGCAGCCAAGGCGGGGGCGCAGTGTTCACTGAAGCTTTCTTT
TRBV2	.	few	TRBJ2-3	CASSELAETQYF	TGTGCCAGCAGTGAACTGGCAGAGACGCAGTATTTT
TRBV18	.	.	TRBJ2-3	CASSPEGQLSTDTQYF	TGTGCCAGCTCACCCGAAGGACAGTTAAGCACAGATACGCAGTATTTT
TRBV29-1	.	.	TRBJ1-2	CSVYRGNYGYTF	TGCAGCGTGTATCGGGGTAACTATGGCTACACCTTC
TRBV10-3	TRBD1	many	TRBJ2-7	CAIKPHDRGLDEQYF	TGTGCCATCAAACCCCACGACAGGGGGCTAGACGAGCAGTACTTC
TRBV5-1	.	few	TRBJ2-1	CASSLEDLNEQFF	TGCGCCAGCAGCTTGGAAGACTTGAATGAGCAGTTCTTC
TRBV28	.	many	TRBJ2-1	CASSPRTVLNNEQFF	TGTGCCAGCAGTCCGAGGACAGTGCTGAACAATGAGCAGTTCTTC
TRBV12-3/TRBV12-4	.	.	TRBJ2-2	CASRPLAGAGELFF	TGTGCCAGCAGACCTCTAGCTGGCGCCGGGGAGCTGTTTTTT
TRBV7-2	.	once	TRBJ2-5	CASSFQGRSVQETQYF	TGTGCCAGCAGTTTTCAGGGGCGCTCTGTCCAAGAGACCCAGTACTTC
TRBV9	.	.	TRBJ2-1	CASSVDGGANYNEQFF	TGTGCCAGCAGCGTAGATGGCGGGGCTAACTACAATGAGCAGTTCTTC